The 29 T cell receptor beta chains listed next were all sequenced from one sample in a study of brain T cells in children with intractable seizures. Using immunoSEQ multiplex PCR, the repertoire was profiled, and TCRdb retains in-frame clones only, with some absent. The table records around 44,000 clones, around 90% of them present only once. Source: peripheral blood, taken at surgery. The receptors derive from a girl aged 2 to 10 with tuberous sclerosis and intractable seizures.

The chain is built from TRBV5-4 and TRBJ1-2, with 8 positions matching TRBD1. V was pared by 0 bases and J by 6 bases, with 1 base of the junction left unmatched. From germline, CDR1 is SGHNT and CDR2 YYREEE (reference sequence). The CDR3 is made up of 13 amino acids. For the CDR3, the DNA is TGTGCCAGCAGCTTGGGGACAGGGAATGGCTACACCTTC. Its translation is CASSLGTGNGYTF.

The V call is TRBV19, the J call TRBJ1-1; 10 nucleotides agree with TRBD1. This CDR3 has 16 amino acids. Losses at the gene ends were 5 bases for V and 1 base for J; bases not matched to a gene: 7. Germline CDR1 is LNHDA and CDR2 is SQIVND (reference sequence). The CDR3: CASSSRTGGTNTEAFF. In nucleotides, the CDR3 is TGTGCCAGTAGTTCCAGGACAGGGGGAACGAACACTGAAGCTTTCTTT.

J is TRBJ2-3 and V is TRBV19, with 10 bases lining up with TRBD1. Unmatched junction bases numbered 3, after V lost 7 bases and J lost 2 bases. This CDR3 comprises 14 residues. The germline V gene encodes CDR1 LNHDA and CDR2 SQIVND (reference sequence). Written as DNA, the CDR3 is TGTGCCAGTATCGGGACAGGGGTCACAGATACGCAGTATTTT. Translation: CASIGTGVTDTQYF.

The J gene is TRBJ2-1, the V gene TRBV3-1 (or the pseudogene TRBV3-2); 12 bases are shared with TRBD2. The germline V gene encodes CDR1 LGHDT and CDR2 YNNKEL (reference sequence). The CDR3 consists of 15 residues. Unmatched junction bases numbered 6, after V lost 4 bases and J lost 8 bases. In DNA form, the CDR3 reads TGTGCCAGCAGCCCTAGCGGGGGGGCCCTCGATGAGCAGTTCTTC. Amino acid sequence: CASSPSGGALDEQFF.

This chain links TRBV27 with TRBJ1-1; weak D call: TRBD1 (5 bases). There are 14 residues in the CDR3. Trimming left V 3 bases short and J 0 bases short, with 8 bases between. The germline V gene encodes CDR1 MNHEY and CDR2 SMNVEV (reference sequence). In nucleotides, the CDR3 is TGTGCCAGCAGTTTCGGCAGGGTGAACACTGAAGCTTTCTTT. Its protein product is CASSFGRVNTEAFF.

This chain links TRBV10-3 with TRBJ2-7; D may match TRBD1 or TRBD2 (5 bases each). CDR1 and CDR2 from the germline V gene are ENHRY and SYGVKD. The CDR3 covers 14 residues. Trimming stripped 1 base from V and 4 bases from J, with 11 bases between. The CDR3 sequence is CAISECCGGYEQYV. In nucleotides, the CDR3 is TGTGCCATCAGTGAGTGTTGTGGGGGTTACGAGCAGTACGTC.

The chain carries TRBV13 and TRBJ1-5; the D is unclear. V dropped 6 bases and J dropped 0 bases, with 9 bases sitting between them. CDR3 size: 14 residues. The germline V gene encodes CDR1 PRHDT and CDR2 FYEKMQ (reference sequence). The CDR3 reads CASSLWGSNQPQHF. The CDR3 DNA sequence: TGTGCCAGCAGTCTTTGGGGTAGCAATCAGCCCCAGCATTTT.

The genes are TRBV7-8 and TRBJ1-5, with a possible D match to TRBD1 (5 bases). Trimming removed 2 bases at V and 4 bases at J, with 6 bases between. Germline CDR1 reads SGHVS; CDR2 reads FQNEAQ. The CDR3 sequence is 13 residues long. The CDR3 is CASSLKGNQPQHF. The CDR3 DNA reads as TGTGCCAGCAGCTTAAAGGGGAATCAGCCCCAGCATTTT.

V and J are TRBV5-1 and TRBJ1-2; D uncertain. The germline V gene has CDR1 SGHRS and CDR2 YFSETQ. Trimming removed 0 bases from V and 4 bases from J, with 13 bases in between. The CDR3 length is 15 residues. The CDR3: CASSLDTLTGYGYTF. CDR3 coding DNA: TGCGCCAGCAGCTTGGACACACTCACGGGCTATGGCTACACCTTC.

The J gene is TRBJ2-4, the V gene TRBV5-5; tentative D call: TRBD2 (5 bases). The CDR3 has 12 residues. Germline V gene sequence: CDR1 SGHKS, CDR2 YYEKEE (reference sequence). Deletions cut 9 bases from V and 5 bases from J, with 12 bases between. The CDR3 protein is CATSAGENIQYF. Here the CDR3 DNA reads TGTGCCACCTCCGCCGGGGAAAACATTCAGTACTTC.

The CDR3 region is CASSPRHNSNQPQHF. The DNA for the CDR3 is TGTGCCAGCTCACCACGACATAATAGCAATCAGCCCCAGCATTTT. The chain has TRBV18 and TRBJ1-5; D is undetermined. V was shortened by 1 base and J by 0 bases, with 7 bases between the two germline ends. This CDR3 is built from 15 residues. Germline CDR1 reads KGHSH; CDR2 reads LQKENI.

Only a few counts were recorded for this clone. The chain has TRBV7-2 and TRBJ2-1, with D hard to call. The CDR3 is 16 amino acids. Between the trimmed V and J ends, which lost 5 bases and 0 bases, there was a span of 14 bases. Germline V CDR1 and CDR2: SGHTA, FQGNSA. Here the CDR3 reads CASSPNPRSSYNEQFF. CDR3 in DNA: TGTGCCAGCAGCCCAAACCCACGGAGCTCCTACAATGAGCAGTTCTTC.

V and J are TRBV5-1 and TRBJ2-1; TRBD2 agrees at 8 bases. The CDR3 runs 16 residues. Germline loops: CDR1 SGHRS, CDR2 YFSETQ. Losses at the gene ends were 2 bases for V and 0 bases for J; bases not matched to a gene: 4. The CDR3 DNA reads TGCGCCAGCAGCTTTGATGGGACTAGCTCCTACAATGAGCAGTTCTTC. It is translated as CASSFDGTSSYNEQFF. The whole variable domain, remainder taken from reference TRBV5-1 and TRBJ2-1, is KAGVTQTPRYLIKTRGQQVTLSCSPISGHRSVSWYQQTPGQGLQFLFEYFSETQRNKGNFPGRFSGRQFSNSRSEMNVSTLELGDSALYLCASSFDGTSSYNEQFFGPGTRLTVL.

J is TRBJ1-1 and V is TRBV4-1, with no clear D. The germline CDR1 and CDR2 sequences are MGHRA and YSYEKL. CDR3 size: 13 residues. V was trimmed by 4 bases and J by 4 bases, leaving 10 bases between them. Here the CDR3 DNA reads TGCGCCAGCAGCCCGGGTTTGAGCACTGAAGCTTTCTTT. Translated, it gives CASSPGLSTEAFF.

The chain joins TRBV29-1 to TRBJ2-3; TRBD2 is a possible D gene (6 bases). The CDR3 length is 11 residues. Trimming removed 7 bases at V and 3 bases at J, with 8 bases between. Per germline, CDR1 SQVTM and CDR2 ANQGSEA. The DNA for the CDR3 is TGCAGCGGAGGACTAACAGATACGCAGTATTTT. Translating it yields CSGGLTDTQYF.

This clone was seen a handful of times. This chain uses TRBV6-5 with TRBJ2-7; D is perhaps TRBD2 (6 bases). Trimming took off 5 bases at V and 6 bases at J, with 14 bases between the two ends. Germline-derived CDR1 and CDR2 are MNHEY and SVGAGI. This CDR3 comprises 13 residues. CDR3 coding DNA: TGTGCCAGCAGTCGGGACTGGGGAGGCGAGCAGTACGTC. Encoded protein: CASSRDWGGEQYV.

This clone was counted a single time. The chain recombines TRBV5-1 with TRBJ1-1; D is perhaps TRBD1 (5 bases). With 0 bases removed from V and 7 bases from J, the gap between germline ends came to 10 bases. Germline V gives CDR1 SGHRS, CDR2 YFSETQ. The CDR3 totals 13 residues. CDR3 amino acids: CASSLEVGLEAFF. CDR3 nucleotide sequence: TGCGCCAGCAGCTTGGAGGTGGGGCTTGAAGCTTTCTTT.

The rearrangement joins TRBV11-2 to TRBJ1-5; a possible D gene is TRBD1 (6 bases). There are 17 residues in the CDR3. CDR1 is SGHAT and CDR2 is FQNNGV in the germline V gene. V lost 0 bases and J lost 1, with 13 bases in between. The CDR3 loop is CASSLDGGQTSNQPQHF. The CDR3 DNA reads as TGTGCCAGCAGCTTAGATGGGGGGCAGACAAGCAATCAGCCCCAGCATTTT.

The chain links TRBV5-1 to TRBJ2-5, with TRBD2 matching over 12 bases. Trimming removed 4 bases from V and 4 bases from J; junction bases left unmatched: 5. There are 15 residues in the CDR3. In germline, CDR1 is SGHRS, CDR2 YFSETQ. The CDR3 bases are TGCGCCAGCAGCGAGGGACTAGCGGGCCCAGAGACCCAGTACTTC. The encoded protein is CASSEGLAGPETQYF. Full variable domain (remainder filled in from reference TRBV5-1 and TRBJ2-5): KAGVTQTPRYLIKTRGQQVTLSCSPISGHRSVSWYQQTPGQGLQFLFEYFSETQRNKGNFPGRFSGRQFSNSRSEMNVSTLELGDSALYLCASSEGLAGPETQYFGPGTRLLVL.

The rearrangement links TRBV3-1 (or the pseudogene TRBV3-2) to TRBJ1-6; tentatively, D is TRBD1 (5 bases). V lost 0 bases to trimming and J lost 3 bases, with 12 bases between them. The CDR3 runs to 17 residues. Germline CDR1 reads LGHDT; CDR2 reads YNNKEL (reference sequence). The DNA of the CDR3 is TGTGCCAGCAGCCAAGAGGGGGTAGCCTTCTATAATTCACCCCTCCACTTT. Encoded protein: CASSQEGVAFYNSPLHF.

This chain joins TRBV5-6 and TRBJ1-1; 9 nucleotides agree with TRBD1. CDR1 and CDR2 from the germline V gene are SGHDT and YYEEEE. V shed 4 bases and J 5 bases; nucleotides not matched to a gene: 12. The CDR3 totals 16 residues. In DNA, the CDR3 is TGTGCCAGCAGCCCGGGACAGGGAGATATCCGGACTGAAGCTTTCTTT. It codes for CASSPGQGDIRTEAFF.

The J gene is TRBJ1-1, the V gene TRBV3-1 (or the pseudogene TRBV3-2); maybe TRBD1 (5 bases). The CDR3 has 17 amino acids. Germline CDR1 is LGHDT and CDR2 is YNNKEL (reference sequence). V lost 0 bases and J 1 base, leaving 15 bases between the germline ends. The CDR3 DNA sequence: TGTGCCAGCAGCCAAGATCTTGTAGGGGAGAAGAACACTGAAGCTTTCTTT. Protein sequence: CASSQDLVGEKNTEAFF.

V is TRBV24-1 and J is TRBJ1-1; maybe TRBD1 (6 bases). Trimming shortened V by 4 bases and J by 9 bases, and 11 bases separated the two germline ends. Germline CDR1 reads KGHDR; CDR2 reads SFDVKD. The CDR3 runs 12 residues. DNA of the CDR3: TGTGCCACCAGTGACCGCAGGGGCCAAGCTTTCTTT. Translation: CATSDRRGQAFF.

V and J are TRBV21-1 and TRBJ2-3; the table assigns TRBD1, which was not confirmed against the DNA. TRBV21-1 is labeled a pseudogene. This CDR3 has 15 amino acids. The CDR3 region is CASRTGTGSPDTQYF. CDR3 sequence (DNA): TGTGCCAGCAGAACCGGGACAGGGTCTCCAGATACGCAGTATTTT.

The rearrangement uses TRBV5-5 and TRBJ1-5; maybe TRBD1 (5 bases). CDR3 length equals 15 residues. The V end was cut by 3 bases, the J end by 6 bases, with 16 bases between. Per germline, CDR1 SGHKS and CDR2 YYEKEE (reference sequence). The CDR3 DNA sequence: TGTGCCAGCAGCTCAGGGTTGGCAGGTTCTCAGCCCCAGCATTTT. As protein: CASSSGLAGSQPQHF.

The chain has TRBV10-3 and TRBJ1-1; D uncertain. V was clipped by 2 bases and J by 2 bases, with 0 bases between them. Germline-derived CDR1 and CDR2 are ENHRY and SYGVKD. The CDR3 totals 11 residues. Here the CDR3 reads CAISENTEAFF. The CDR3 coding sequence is TGTGCCATCAGTGAGAACACTGAAGCTTTCTTT.

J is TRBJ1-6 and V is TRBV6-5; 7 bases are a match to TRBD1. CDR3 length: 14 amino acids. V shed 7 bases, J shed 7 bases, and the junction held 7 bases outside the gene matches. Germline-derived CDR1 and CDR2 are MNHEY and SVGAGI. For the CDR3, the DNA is TGTGCCAGCACCCATGGACAGGAAAATTCACCCCTCCACTTT. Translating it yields CASTHGQENSPLHF.

The CDR3 spells CAISEQLAAVKTQYF. CDR3 in DNA: TGTGCCATCAGTGAGCAGCTAGCGGCCGTGAAGACCCAGTACTTC. The chain combines TRBV10-3 with TRBJ2-5; 7 bases line up with TRBD2. Germline V CDR1 and CDR2: ENHRY, SYGVKD. This CDR3 is 15 amino acids long. The ends lost 2 bases at V and 6 bases at J; junction bases unmatched: 9.

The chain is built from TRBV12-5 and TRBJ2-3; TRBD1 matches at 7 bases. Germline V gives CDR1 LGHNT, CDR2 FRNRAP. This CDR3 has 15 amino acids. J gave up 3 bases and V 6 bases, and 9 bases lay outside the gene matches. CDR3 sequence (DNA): TGTGCTAGTGGCCTCCTGACAGGGACGACAGATACGCAGTATTTT. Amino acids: CASGLLTGTTDTQYF.